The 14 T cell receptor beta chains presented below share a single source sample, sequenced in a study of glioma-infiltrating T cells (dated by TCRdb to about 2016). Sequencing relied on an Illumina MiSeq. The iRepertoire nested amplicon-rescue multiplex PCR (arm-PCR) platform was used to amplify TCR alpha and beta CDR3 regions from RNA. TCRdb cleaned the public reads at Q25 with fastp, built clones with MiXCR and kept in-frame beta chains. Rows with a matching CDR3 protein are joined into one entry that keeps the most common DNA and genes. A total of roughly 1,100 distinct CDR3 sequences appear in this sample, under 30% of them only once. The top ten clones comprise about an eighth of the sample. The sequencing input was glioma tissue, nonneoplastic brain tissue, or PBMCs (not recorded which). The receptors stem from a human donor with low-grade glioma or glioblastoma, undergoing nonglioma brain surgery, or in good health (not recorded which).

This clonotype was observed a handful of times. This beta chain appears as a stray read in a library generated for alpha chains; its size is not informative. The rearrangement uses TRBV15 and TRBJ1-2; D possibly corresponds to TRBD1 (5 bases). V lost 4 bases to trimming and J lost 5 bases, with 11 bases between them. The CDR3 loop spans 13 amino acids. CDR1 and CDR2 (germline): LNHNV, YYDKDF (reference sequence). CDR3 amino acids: CATSMWGGYGYTF. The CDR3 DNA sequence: TGTGCCACCAGCATGTGGGGGGGTTATGGCTACACCTTC.

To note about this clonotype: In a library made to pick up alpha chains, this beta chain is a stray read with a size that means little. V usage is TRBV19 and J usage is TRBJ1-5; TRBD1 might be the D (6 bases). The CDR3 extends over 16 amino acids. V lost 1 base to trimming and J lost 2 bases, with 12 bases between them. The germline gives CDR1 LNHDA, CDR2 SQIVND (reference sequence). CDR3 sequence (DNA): TGTGCCAGTAGTATAGGAGGGGGTATCGGCAATCAGCCCCAGCATTTT. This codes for CASSIGGGIGNQPQHF.

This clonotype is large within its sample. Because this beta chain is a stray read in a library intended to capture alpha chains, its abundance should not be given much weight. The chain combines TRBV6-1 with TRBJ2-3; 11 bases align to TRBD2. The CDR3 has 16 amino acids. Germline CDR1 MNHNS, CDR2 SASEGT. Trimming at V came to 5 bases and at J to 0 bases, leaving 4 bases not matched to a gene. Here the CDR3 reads CASSFGTSGSTDTQYF. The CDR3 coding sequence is TGTGCCAGCAGTTTTGGGACTAGCGGAAGCACAGATACGCAGTATTTT.

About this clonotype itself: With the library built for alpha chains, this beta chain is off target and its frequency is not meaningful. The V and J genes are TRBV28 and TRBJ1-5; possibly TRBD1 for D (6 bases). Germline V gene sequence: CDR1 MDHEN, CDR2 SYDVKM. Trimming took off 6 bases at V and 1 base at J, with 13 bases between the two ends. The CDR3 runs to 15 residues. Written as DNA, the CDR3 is TGTGCCAGCAGGAGGGAAGGGGGAAGCAATCAGCCCCAGCATTTT. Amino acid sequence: CASRREGGSNQPQHF. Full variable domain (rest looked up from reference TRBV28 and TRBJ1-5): DVKVTQSSRYLVKRTGEKVFLECVQDMDHENMFWYRQDPGLGLRLIYFSYDVKMKEKGDIPEGYSVSREKKERFSLILESASTNQTSMYLCASRREGGSNQPQHFGDGTRLSIL.

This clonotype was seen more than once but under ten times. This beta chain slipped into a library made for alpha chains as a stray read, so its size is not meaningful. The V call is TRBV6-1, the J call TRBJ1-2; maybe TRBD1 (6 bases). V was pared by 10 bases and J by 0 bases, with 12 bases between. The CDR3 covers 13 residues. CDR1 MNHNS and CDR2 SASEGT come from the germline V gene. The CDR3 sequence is CATTRGPNYGYTF. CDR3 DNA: TGTGCCACCACCAGGGGCCCTAACTATGGCTACACCTTC.

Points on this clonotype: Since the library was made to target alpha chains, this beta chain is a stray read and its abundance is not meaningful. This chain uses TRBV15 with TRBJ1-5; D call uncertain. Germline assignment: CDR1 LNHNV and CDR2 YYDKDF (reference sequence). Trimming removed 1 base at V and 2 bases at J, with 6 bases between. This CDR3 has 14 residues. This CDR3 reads CATSRAQGNQPQHF. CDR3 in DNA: TGTGCCACCAGCAGAGCGCAGGGCAATCAGCCCCAGCATTTT.

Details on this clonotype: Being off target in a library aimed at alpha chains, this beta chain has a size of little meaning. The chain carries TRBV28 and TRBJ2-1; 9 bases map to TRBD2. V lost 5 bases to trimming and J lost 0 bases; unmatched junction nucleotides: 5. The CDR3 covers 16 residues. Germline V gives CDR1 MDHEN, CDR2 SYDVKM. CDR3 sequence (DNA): TGTGCCAGCAGTACCCTAGCGGGACGCTCCTACAATGAGCAGTTCTTC. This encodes CASSTLAGRSYNEQFF.

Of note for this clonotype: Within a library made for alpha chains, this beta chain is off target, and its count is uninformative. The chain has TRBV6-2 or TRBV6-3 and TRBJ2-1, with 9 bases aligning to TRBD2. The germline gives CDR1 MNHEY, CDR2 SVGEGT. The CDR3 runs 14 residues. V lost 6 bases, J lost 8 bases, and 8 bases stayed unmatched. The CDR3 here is CASRRAGGSHEQFF. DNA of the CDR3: TGTGCCAGCAGGCGAGCGGGAGGAAGCCATGAGCAGTTCTTC.

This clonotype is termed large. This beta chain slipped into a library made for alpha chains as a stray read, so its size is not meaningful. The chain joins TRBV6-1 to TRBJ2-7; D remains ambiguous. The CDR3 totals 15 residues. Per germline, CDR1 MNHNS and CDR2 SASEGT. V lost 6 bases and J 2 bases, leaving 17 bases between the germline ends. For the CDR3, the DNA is TGTGCCAGCAGACTGTTGGGAAAACCAACCTACGAGCAGTACGTC. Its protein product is CASRLLGKPTYEQYV.

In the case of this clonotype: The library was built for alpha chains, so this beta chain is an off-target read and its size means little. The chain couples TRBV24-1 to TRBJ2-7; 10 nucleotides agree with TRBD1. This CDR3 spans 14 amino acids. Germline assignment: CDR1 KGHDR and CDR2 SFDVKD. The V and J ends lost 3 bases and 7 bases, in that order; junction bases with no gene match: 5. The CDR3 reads CATSDTRTGGEQYF. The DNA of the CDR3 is TGTGCCACCAGTGATACCAGGACAGGGGGAGAGCAGTACTTC.

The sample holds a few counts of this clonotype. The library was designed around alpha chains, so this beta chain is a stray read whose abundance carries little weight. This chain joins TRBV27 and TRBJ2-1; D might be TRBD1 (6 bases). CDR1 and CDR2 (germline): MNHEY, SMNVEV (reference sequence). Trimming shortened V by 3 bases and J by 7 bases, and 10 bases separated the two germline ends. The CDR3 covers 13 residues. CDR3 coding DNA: TGTGCCAGCAGTTTCTTTCAGGGGAATGAGCAGTTCTTC. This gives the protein CASSFFQGNEQFF.

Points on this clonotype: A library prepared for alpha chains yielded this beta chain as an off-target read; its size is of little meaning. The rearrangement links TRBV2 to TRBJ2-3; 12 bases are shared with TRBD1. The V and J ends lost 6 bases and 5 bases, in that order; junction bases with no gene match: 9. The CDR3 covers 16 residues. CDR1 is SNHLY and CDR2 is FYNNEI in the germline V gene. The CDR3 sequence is CASRSTGTGGGDTQYF. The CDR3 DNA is TGTGCCAGCAGATCGACCGGGACAGGGGGCGGAGATACGCAGTATTTT.

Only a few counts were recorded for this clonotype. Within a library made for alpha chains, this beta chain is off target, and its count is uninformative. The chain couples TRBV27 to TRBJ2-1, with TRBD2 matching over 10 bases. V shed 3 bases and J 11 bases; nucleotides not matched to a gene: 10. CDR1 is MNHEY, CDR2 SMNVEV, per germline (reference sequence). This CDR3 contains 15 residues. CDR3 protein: CASSFTLAGVKQQFF. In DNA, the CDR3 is TGTGCCAGCAGTTTTACTCTAGCGGGAGTGAAGCAGCAGTTCTTC.

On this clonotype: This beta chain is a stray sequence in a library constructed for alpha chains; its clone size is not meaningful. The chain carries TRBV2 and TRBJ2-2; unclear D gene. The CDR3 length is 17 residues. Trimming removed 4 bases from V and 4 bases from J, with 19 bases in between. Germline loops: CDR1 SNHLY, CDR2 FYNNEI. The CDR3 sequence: CASSAFLRVGLTGELFF. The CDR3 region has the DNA TGTGCCAGCAGTGCCTTCCTTCGAGTCGGGCTCACCGGGGAGCTGTTTTTT.